The 17 T cell receptor beta chains in this list originate from one sample, sequenced in a study of control samples from healthy donors and cancer patients. This table comes from immunoSEQ multiplex PCR, and its TCRdb copy is limited to in-frame clones, with some not included. The top ten clones hold about 6.3% of a sample with under 450,000 clones, roughly 90% of them seen once. Sequenced: PBMCs. Receptors were obtained from a man aged 35-49 years with head and neck cancer.

On this clone: Other DNA variants within this sample encode the same CDR3. The rearrangement joins TRBV18 to TRBJ2-5; 8 bases align to TRBD1. The CDR3 has 14 amino acids. Germline lookup yields CDR1 KGHSH and CDR2 LQKENI. With 6 bases clipped from V and 4 bases from J, the junction kept 7 bases outside the gene matches. CDR3 loop: CASSPGQGGETQYF. CDR3 in DNA: TGTGCCAGCTCCCCCGGACAGGGAGGAGAGACCCAGTACTTC.

The V and J genes are TRBV5-4 and TRBJ1-2; no definite D call. The CDR3 runs to 15 residues. The V and J ends lost 4 bases and 2 bases respectively, with 15 bases between them. The V gene's germline CDR1 is SGHNT and CDR2 YYREEE (reference sequence). The CDR3 here is CASSPTDGRNYGYTF. In nucleotides, the CDR3 is TGTGCCAGCAGCCCGACTGATGGCAGAAACTATGGCTACACCTTC.

This clone was counted only a few times. The rearrangement links TRBV28 to TRBJ2-7, with 8 bases that match TRBD2. This CDR3 is 13 amino acids long. In germline, CDR1 is MDHEN, CDR2 SYDVKM. V gave up 8 bases and J gave up 2 bases; unmatched junction bases: 5. The CDR3 spells CASRGGSAYEQYF. The DNA for the CDR3 is TGTGCCAGCCGCGGGGGGTCCGCCTACGAGCAGTACTTC.

This clone was counted once. The chain couples TRBV11-2 to TRBJ2-7, with D maybe TRBD1 (5 bases). CDR1 and CDR2 from the germline V gene are SGHAT and FQNNGV. The CDR3 contains 13 residues. Trimming cost V 4 bases and J 4 bases, with 11 bases left between them. CDR3 sequence: CASSSDIGYEQYF. In nucleotides, the CDR3 is TGTGCCAGCAGCTCGGACATCGGGTACGAGCAGTACTTC.

The chain carries TRBV6-5 and TRBJ2-7; D call uncertain. The germline V gene encodes CDR1 MNHEY and CDR2 SVGAGI. The CDR3 is 11 amino acids. The germline V and J ends were trimmed by 8 bases and 2 bases, with 7 bases remaining between them. The CDR3 protein is CASSQAYEQYF. CDR3 in DNA: TGTGCCAGCTCCCAGGCCTACGAGCAGTACTTC.

The chain uses TRBV15 and TRBJ2-3; 7 bases are a match to TRBD2. Germline CDR1 reads LNHNV; CDR2 reads YYDKDF (reference sequence). V was clipped by 5 bases and J by 0 bases; unmatched bases: 11. The CDR3 loop spans 17 amino acids. The CDR3 DNA sequence: TGTGCCACCAGCGCCCAATTAGCGGGCCTTAGCACAGATACGCAGTATTTT. Translation gives CATSAQLAGLSTDTQYF.

The chain couples TRBV7-2 to TRBJ1-2; D gene unclear. Germline CDR1 is SGHTA and CDR2 is FQGNSA. This CDR3 region has 14 residues. V was pared by 2 bases and J by 0 bases, with 7 bases between. The DNA of the CDR3 is TGTGCCAGCAGCTTATCAAGAGCTAACTATGGCTACACCTTC. Amino acid sequence: CASSLSRANYGYTF.

The V gene is TRBV2, the J gene TRBJ1-1; D unresolved. Germline V lookup: CDR1 SNHLY, CDR2 FYNNEI. Trimming cost V 4 bases and J 0 bases, with 6 bases left between them. This CDR3 is built from 13 residues. CDR3 residues: CASSVQMNTEAFF. CDR3 coding DNA: TGTGCCAGCAGTGTACAGATGAACACTGAAGCTTTCTTT.

The chain carries TRBV27 and TRBJ1-5; no clear D. Germline CDR1 MNHEY, CDR2 SMNVEV (reference sequence). This CDR3 contains 15 residues. V was shortened by 3 bases and J by 7 bases, with 16 bases between the two germline ends. The CDR3 reads CASSFSSKSQQPQHF. CDR3 sequence (DNA): TGTGCCAGCAGTTTTAGCAGTAAGAGTCAACAGCCCCAGCATTTT.

The CDR3 loop reads CASSWEGSGSPLHF. The CDR3 nucleotides read TGTGCCAGCAGTTGGGAAGGGAGCGGATCACCCCTCCACTTT. The chain links TRBV2 to TRBJ1-6; D uncertain. The CDR3 contains 14 residues. Germline CDR1 and CDR2: SNHLY and FYNNEI. Trimming stripped 5 bases from V and 10 bases from J, with 15 bases between.

The DNA for the CDR3 is TGTGCCAGCAGCCCGTCTCAGGGGGCGCGTGGCTACACCTTC. This codes for CASSPSQGARGYTF. This rearrangement joins TRBV6-5 to TRBJ1-2, with TRBD1 matching 8 bases. The germline V gene encodes CDR1 MNHEY and CDR2 SVGAGI. The CDR3 sequence is 14 residues long. V shed 6 bases and J 7 bases; nucleotides not matched to a gene: 10.

The rearrangement links TRBV11-2 to TRBJ2-7; 11 bases fit TRBD1. This CDR3 is built from 16 residues. J gave up 5 bases and V 3 bases, and 9 bases lay outside the gene matches. Germline-derived CDR1 and CDR2 are SGHAT and FQNNGV. The CDR3 DNA follows: TGTGCCAGCAGCTTGGCAGGGACAGGGGGAAAGGACGAGCAGTACTTC. Amino acids: CASSLAGTGGKDEQYF.

This chain uses TRBV4-1 with TRBJ2-5; the D is unclear. V shed 0 bases and J shed 0 bases, with 8 bases lying between them. This CDR3 region has 15 residues. The germline CDR1 and CDR2 sequences are MGHRA and YSYEKL. CDR3 sequence (DNA): TGCGCCAGCAGCCAAGATTTTGCCTACCAAGAGACCCAGTACTTC. Its protein product is CASSQDFAYQETQYF.

The chain combines TRBV29-1 with TRBJ1-1; D is unresolved. The V end lost 6 bases, the J end lost 4 bases, and 15 bases lay between the germline ends. Germline V CDR1 and CDR2: SQVTM, ANQGSEA. The CDR3 has 13 amino acids. The chain's CDR3 is CSVPEVAGTEAFF. As DNA, the CDR3 is TGCAGCGTCCCCGAGGTTGCGGGCACTGAAGCTTTCTTT.

As DNA, the CDR3 is TGCGCCAGCAGCCGCCTTGTCGACAGAAACTACAATGAGCAGTTCTTC. It is translated as CASSRLVDRNYNEQFF. The rearrangement uses TRBV4-1 and TRBJ2-1, with D possibly matching TRBD1 (5 bases). The CDR3 is 16 residues long. Germline V gene lookup returns CDR1 MGHRA and CDR2 YSYEKL. Trimming took off 4 bases at V and 3 bases at J, with 16 bases between the two ends.

The chain links TRBV14 to TRBJ1-2, with D possibly TRBD1 on 5 matching bases. Trimming removed 5 bases from V and 12 bases from J, with 19 bases in between. Germline CDR1 reads SGHDN; CDR2 reads FVKESK. The CDR3 has 13 amino acids. This CDR3 is CASSDHTGLLDTF. CDR3 nucleotide sequence: TGTGCCAGCAGCGACCACACAGGCCTCCTCGACACCTTC.

V usage is TRBV6-6 and J usage is TRBJ2-1; 8 bases map to TRBD2. Germline assignment: CDR1 MNHNY and CDR2 SVGAGI (reference sequence). This CDR3 is built from 15 residues. V shed 2 bases, J shed 7 bases, and the junction held 7 bases outside the gene matches. The CDR3 reads CASSYPAGASNEQFF. CDR3 sequence (DNA): TGTGCCAGCAGTTACCCAGCGGGGGCCTCTAATGAGCAGTTCTTC.